Given below is one T cell receptor (beta chain) in context. Its target is not known. Sequencing used immunoSEQ multiplex PCR; TCRdb keeps in-frame clones, though not all of them. The data show about 660,000 clones, around two thirds seen once. This sample was taken from a study of shared clonotypes between healthy human individuals. Findings and caveats of the study: Represented diversity, genetic and exposure-history alike, was limited by few donors.

CD4+ cell separation produced CD45RA+ naive and CD45RA-negative memory subsets. This clonotype was sampled from a young woman in good health. What was sequenced was memory CD4+ T cells sorted from blood. Subset here: CD45RA-negative fraction.

For the CDR3, the DNA is TGCGCCAGCAGCTCGGGGACGTATTACAATGAGCAGTTCTTC. Translated: CASSSGTYYNEQFF. This chain links TRBV5-1 with TRBJ2-1; D is possibly TRBD1 or TRBD2 (5 bases each). Germline assignment: CDR1 SGHRS and CDR2 YFSETQ. V lost 3 bases to trimming and J lost 4 bases, with 11 bases between them. The CDR3 covers 14 residues. Drawing the rest from reference TRBV5-1 and TRBJ2-1, the complete variable domain is KAGVTQTPRYLIKTRGQQVTLSCSPISGHRSVSWYQQTPGQGLQFLFEYFSETQRNKGNFPGRFSGRQFSNSRSEMNVSTLELGDSALYLCASSSGTYYNEQFFGPGTRLTVL.